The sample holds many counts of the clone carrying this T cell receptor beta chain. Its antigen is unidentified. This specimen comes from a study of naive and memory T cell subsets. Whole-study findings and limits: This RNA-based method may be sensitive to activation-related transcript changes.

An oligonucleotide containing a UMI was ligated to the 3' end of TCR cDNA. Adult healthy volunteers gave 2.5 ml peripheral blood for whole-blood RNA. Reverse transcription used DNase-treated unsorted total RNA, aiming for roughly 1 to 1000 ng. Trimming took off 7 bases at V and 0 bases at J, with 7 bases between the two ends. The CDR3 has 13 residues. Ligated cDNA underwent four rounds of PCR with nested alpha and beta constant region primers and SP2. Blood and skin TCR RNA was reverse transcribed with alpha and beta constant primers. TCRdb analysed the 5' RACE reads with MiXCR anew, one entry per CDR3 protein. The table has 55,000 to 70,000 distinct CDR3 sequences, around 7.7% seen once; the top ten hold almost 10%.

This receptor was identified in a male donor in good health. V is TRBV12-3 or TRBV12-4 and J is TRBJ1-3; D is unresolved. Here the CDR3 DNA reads TGTGCCAGCAAGGCCTCCTCTGGAAACACCATATATTTT. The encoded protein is CASKASSGNTIYF.